This T cell receptor (beta chain) was recorded in a study of patients and donors after allogeneic stem cell transplantation. Each CDR3 protein is one row after TCRdb ran MiXCR on the RT-PCR reads. Of about a million distinct CDR3 sequences in the sample, 15% to 20% were seen once. This CDR3 is 16 amino acids long. The V end lost 3 bases, the J end lost 0 bases, and 12 bases lay between the germline ends. The V gene's germline CDR1 is SNHLY and CDR2 FYNNEI. This clonotype showed up just a few times. The clonotype comes from a human donor who was either an allogeneic HSCT recipient or a stem cell or donor lymphocyte infusion donor (not recorded which). It is not recorded whose cells these are; they may come from a transplant donor. The sequenced material came from blood, either unsorted or a sorted T cell fraction (not recorded which). This chain uses TRBV2 with TRBJ1-5; no clear D. Here the CDR3 DNA reads TGTGCCAGCAGTGAGGCAGGTTGGTATAGCAATCAGCCCCAGCATTTT. Amino acids: CASSEAGWYSNQPQHF.